This T cell receptor beta chain was identified in a study of T cells of healthy individuals. V lost 1 base and J lost 10, with 11 bases in between. The germline V gene has CDR1 SGHNT and CDR2 YENEEA. This CDR3 spans 12 amino acids. TCRdb analysed the 5' RACE reads with MiXCR anew, one entry per CDR3 protein. This table has around 40,000 distinct CDR3 sequences, 4% to 5.5% appearing once. The chain employs TRBV11-3 and TRBJ2-7; D gene unclear. The clonotype was recovered from a human donor in good health. CDR3 sequence: CASSLARDVQYF. CDR3 bases: TGTGCCAGCAGCTTAGCCCGAGACGTTCAGTACTTC.